These 10 T cell receptor beta chains were all obtained from the same sample, sequenced in a study of T cell changes during pregnancy in multiple sclerosis. Produced via immunoSEQ multiplex PCR; TCRdb's table is partial and in-frame only. This sample carries 40,000 to 65,000 clones, around 92% of them seen once, and the ten largest clones take roughly 0.25%. Sequenced material: CD4+ T cells from peripheral blood mononuclear cells, taken in the third trimester of pregnancy. All receptors derive from a female donor with multiple sclerosis, enrolled in a pregnancy study.

The table lists this clone with a count of one. The rearrangement joins TRBV6-4 to TRBJ2-3, with 8 bases that match TRBD2. CDR1 and CDR2 (germline): MRHNA, SNTAGT. The CDR3 has 15 amino acids. The ends lost 3 bases at V and 6 bases at J; junction bases unmatched: 8. The CDR3 DNA reads TGTGCCAGCAGTGAAACGGGACTAGTTCGTGATACGCAGTATTTT. Its translation is CASSETGLVRDTQYF.

The chain joins TRBV7-9 to TRBJ2-3; D gene ambiguous. This CDR3 comprises 13 residues. Germline lookup yields CDR1 SEHNR and CDR2 FQNEAQ (reference sequence). Trimming took 0 bases from V and 7 from J, leaving 8 bases between them. The CDR3 nucleotides read TGTGCCAGCAGCTTAGCCTTATTAAATACGCAGTATTTT. Amino acids: CASSLALLNTQYF. Using reference TRBV7-9 and TRBJ2-3 for the parts outside the CDR3, the full variable domain is DTGVSQNPRHKITKRGQNVTFRCDPISEHNRLYWYRQTLGQGPEFLTYFQNEAQLEKSRLLSDRFSAERPKGSFSTLEIQRTEQGDSAMYLCASSLALLNTQYFGPGTRLTVL.

This clone was seen a single time. The V and J genes are TRBV6-1 and TRBJ1-6, with TRBD1 matching over 7 bases. Trimming at V came to 10 bases and at J to 6 bases, leaving 6 bases not matched to a gene. The CDR3 has 13 residues. The germline V gene encodes CDR1 MNHNS and CDR2 SASEGT. The CDR3 region is CATSGTANSPLHF. For the CDR3, the DNA is TGTGCCACCTCCGGGACAGCTAATTCACCCCTCCACTTT.

This chain uses TRBV20-1 with TRBJ2-1; D not certain. V lost 3 bases and J 10 bases, leaving 10 bases between the germline ends. The CDR3 loop spans 11 amino acids. The germline gives CDR1 DFQATT, CDR2 SNEGSKA (reference sequence). The CDR3 here is CSASPQQEQFF. CDR3 in DNA: TGCAGTGCTAGCCCACAGCAAGAGCAGTTCTTC.

The chain is built from TRBV6-1 and TRBJ2-1, with a weak D call TRBD1 (6 bases). Between the trimmed V and J ends, which lost 5 bases and 0 bases, there was a span of 11 bases. Germline CDR1 is MNHNS and CDR2 is SASEGT. CDR3 length equals 15 residues. DNA for the CDR3: TGTGCCAGCAGTTTTGACAGGCTCTCCTACAATGAGCAGTTCTTC. Protein: CASSFDRLSYNEQFF.

J is TRBJ2-3 and V is TRBV9; possible D gene TRBD2, 6 bases. The V gene's germline CDR1 is SGDLS and CDR2 YYNGEE. The CDR3 runs 16 residues. Trimming pared 0 bases from V and 2 bases from J, leaving 13 bases between. The CDR3 coding sequence is TGTGCCAGCAGCGTAGGCCCGGACTACATCACAGATACGCAGTATTTT. This translates into CASSVGPDYITDTQYF. The full variable domain, in which reference TRBV9 and TRBJ2-3 provide the parts outside the CDR3, is DSGVTQTPKHLITATGQRVTLRCSPRSGDLSVYWYQQSLDQGLQFLIQYYNGEERAKGNILERFSAQQFPDLHSELNLSSLELGDSALYFCASSVGPDYITDTQYFGPGTRLTVL.

The chain carries TRBV5-1 and TRBJ1-6; 12 positions match TRBD1. Trimming took 4 bases from V and 10 from J; bases not matched to a gene: 6. The CDR3 runs to 15 residues. CDR1 and CDR2 from the germline V gene are SGHRS and YFSETQ. CDR3 sequence: CASSRGQGAGSPLHF. The CDR3 DNA follows: TGCGCCAGCAGCAGGGGACAGGGGGCAGGGTCACCCCTCCACTTT.

The J gene is TRBJ2-4, the V gene TRBV5-1; D perhaps matches TRBD2 (6 bases). The CDR3 is 15 residues long. Germline V gene sequence: CDR1 SGHRS, CDR2 YFSETQ. The V end lost 5 bases, the J end lost 0 bases, and 12 bases lay between the germline ends. The CDR3 loop is CASSQEGIAKNIQYF. The DNA for the CDR3 is TGCGCCAGCAGTCAGGAGGGGATAGCCAAAAACATTCAGTACTTC.

The chain is built from TRBV5-1 and TRBJ2-3, with D perhaps TRBD2 (6 bases). CDR3 length equals 15 residues. V lost 1 base, J lost 5 bases, and 14 bases lay in between. CDR1 and CDR2 (germline): SGHRS, YFSETQ. Here the CDR3 DNA reads TGCGCCAGCAGCTTGTACGGGAGTGGAAGAGATACGCAGTATTTT. This encodes CASSLYGSGRDTQYF.

CDR3 region: CSVDGGRNEQFF. CDR3 DNA: TGCAGCGTTGACGGGGGGAGGAATGAGCAGTTCTTC. The chain recombines TRBV29-1 with TRBJ2-1; 7 bases fit TRBD2. Unmatched junction bases numbered 3, after V lost 3 bases and J lost 7 bases. The CDR3 is made up of 12 amino acids. Per the germline V gene, CDR1 is SQVTM and CDR2 is ANQGSEA.